The rows below give T cell receptor beta chains drawn from one sample of a study of human T cells and chemical hapten exposure. TCRdb re-analysed the 5' RACE reads in MiXCR, keeping a single row per CDR3 protein. The sample contains tens of thousands of distinct CDR3 sequences, 6.5% to 8.5% of which appear only once. The origin of the receptors is a male donor in good health. Both conserved end residues are part of each CDR3. Clone size is shown for a subset of rows, as once, few, many or a class of expanded clone.

>TRBJ2-1|TRBV6-5|many
CASSYSPVASYNEQFF
>TRBJ1-1|TRBV6-5|.
CASRRRTRNTEAFF
>TRBJ1-1|TRBV24-1|few
CATSGSGLRGTEAFF
>TRBJ2-7|TRBV6-2/TRBV6-3|many
CASSYSIPRDRDEQYF
>TRBJ2-6|TRBV4-1|.
CASSQTVPPGANVLTF
>TRBJ2-7|TRBV4-2|few
CASSQPGLAGYEQYF
>TRBJ2-7|TRBV12-3/TRBV12-4|.
CASSLGAGTGTGEQYF
>TRBJ2-7|TRBV10-3|many
CAISGDRGLPYEQYF
>TRBJ2-1|TRBV7-3|.
CASSLVPSGQGYNEQFF
>TRBJ2-1|TRBV6-1|many
CASSEAGGSYNEQFF
>TRBJ1-5|TRBV12-3/TRBV12-4|many
CASSFNGASNQPQHF
>TRBJ2-7|TRBV11-2|few
CASSLPYEQYF
>TRBJ1-2|TRBV19|many
CASSPWDSYGYTF
>TRBJ1-1|TRBV12-3/TRBV12-4|few
CASSLRDMDTEAFF
>TRBJ2-3|TRBV5-1|.
CASSFPTDTQYF
>TRBJ2-5|TRBV4-1|few
CASSQERLAGKETQYF
>TRBJ1-5|TRBV4-3|many
CASSQDGGVNQPQHF
>TRBJ2-1|TRBV5-1|few
CASRSFSSNEQFF
>TRBJ2-7|TRBV6-1|few
CASSEAQVAGHYEQYF
>TRBJ2-5|TRBV7-9|.
CASPMSGTGGPVYF
>TRBJ2-2|TRBV6-1|.
CASSELGDGELFF
>TRBJ2-3|TRBV10-3|many
CAISEPAGLAGGPHGTDTQYF
>TRBJ1-1|TRBV5-1|few
CASSVDGSHTEAFF
>TRBJ2-1|TRBV13|.
CASSLGTSGQAEQFF
>TRBJ1-6|TRBV18|.
CASSPPFQGSPLHF
>TRBJ1-3|TRBV6-6|few
CASSYGSGGPGNTIYF
>TRBJ2-2|TRBV3-1|.
CASSQDQVTIVFGGLFF
>TRBJ2-1|TRBV29-1|.
CSVEGGGEQFF
>TRBJ2-7|TRBV3-1|many
CASSQDQSWASAKEQYF
>TRBJ2-3|TRBV5-4|many
CASSLKTSGIVTDTQYF
>TRBJ2-2|TRBV28|many
CASSLFAGSGGRSTGELFF
>TRBJ2-2|TRBV10-3|few
CAISESMAGGTGELFF
>TRBJ1-1|TRBV5-1|many
CASNTGGTEAFF
>TRBJ2-1|TRBV27|many
CASRKPQGGNEQFF
>TRBJ1-2|TRBV7-9|few
CASSLYGQGGIPNYGYTF
>TRBJ1-2|TRBV6-5|many
CASSPRGQPPPYGYTF
>TRBJ2-7|TRBV5-1|few
CASSFYSLGADEQYF
>TRBJ1-1|TRBV4-2|many
CASSQDNFAEAFF
>TRBJ2-3|TRBV20-1|many
CSARDLRDRGATDTQYF
>TRBJ1-1|TRBV20-1|.
CSAGRRNTEAFF
>TRBJ2-3|TRBV9|many
CASSVDLSTDTQYF
>TRBJ2-3|TRBV24-1|many
CATAGTGGDTQYF